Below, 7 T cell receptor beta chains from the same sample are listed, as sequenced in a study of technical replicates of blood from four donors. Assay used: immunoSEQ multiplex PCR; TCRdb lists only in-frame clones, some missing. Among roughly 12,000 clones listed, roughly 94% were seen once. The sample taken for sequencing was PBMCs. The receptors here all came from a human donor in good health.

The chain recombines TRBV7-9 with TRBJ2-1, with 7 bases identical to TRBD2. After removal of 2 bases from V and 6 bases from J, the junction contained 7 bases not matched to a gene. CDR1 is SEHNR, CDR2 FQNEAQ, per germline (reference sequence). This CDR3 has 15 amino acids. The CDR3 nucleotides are TGTGCCAGCAGCTTAAACTACGCGGGAGTCAATGAGCAGTTCTTC. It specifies CASSLNYAGVNEQFF.

The CDR3 loop reads CASSSGDSGYTF. The CDR3, as DNA: TGTGCCAGCAGCTCGGGGGACAGCGGCTACACCTTC. The rearrangement links TRBV9 to TRBJ1-2; 7 bases map to TRBD1. The CDR3 totals 12 residues. The germline gives CDR1 SGDLS, CDR2 YYNGEE. With 4 bases clipped from V and 8 bases from J, the junction kept 5 bases outside the gene matches.

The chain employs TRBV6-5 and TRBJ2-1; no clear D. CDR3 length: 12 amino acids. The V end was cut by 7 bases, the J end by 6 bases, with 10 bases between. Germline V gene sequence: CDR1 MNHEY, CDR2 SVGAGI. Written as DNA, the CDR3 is TGTGCCAGCAACTCATTCCTCAATGAGCAGTTCTTC. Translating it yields CASNSFLNEQFF.

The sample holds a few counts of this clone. Written as DNA, the CDR3 is TGTGCCAGCTCACACTCCGGGACAGGGCATCAGCCCCAGCATTTT. Translated: CASSHSGTGHQPQHF. The chain uses TRBV18 and TRBJ1-5; 9 bases agree with TRBD1. The trim removed 4 bases at V and 5 bases at J, leaving 6 bases unmatched. CDR3 length: 15 residues. The germline V gene encodes CDR1 KGHSH and CDR2 LQKENI.

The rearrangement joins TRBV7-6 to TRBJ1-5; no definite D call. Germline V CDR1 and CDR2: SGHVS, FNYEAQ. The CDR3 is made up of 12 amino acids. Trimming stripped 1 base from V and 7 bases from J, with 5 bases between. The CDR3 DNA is TGTGCCAGCAGCTTAGGGCGGCAGCCCCAGCATTTT. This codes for CASSLGRQPQHF.

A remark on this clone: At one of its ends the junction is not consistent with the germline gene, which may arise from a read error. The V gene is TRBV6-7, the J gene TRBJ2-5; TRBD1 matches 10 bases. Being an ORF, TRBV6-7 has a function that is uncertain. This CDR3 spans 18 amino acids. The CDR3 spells CANSTSRTPGQGGETQYF. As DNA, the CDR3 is TGTGCCAACAGTACGTCACGCACACCCGGACAGGGGGGAGAGACCCAGTACTTC.

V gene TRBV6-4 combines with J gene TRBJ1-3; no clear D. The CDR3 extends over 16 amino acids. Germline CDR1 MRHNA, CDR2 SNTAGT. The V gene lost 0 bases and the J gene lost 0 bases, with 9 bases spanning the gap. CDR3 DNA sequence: TGTGCCAGCAGTGACTCCCGGAGATACTCTGGAAACACCATATATTTT. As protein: CASSDSRRYSGNTIYF.